This T cell receptor (beta chain) was sequenced in a study of OX40 agonist ivuxolimab in advanced cancers. Patients with autoimmune history or systemic immunosuppression were excluded. Produced via immunoSEQ multiplex PCR; TCRdb's table is partial and in-frame only. The sample lists tens of thousands of clones, roughly 90% occurring once. The TCR was taken from an adult with an advanced solid tumor such as melanoma, head and neck, liver or kidney cancer. The starting material was CD4+ or CD8+ T cells sorted from blood, obtained in a trial of the OX40 agonist ivuxolimab.

DNA of the CDR3: TGTGCCAGCAGGACAGGGGGGAAAACTGGCGAGCAGTACTTC. It is translated as CASRTGGKTGEQYF. The chain has TRBV28 and TRBJ2-7; 9 bases align to TRBD1. The CDR3 spans 14 residues. Germline V CDR1 and CDR2: MDHEN, SYDVKM. The junction had 9 bases not matched to a gene; V was cut back by 6 bases and J by 6 bases.